The TCR beta chain described here comes from a study of human T cells and chemical hapten exposure. Whole-study findings and limits: Expanded TCRs clustered into significantly more large CDR3 similarity groups than controls, the analysis revealed. Patch test score tracked positively with PT1 expanded TCR counts.

This clonotype turned up a few times. Its cognate antigen is unknown. Regarding time point: patch test 1, 2 weeks after DPC sensitization. Treatment here: therapeutic diphenylcyclopropenone sensitization with weekly scalp DPC. Total RNA was isolated from unfractionated whole blood. Per the original methods: The median was roughly 95,000 TCRs per sample, ranging about 23,224 to 690,600. TCRdb independently ran MiXCR on the RACE reads; one entry per CDR3 protein. The V and J calls and clone size are TCRdb's, not the authors'. The data hold about 100,000 distinct CDR3 sequences, with roughly 11% observed a single time. V dropped 4 bases and J dropped 6 bases, with 17 bases sitting between them. The CDR3 is 15 residues long. Germline loops: CDR1 SGHRS, CDR2 YFSETQ.

V usage is TRBV5-1 and J usage is TRBJ2-1; D uncertain. The starting material was whole blood, obtained in connection with sensitization to the hapten diphenylcyclopropenone (DPC). The receptor was isolated from a woman aged 40 to 50 with alopecia areata. Some clones in this sample may be carry-over from other donors' samples. CDR3 DNA sequence: TGCGCCAGCAGCCCGAGTTCGGGTGGGCTCAATGAGCAGTTCTTC. This encodes CASSPSSGGLNEQFF. The full variable domain, in which reference TRBV5-1 and TRBJ2-1 provide the parts outside the CDR3, is KAGVTQTPRYLIKTRGQQVTLSCSPISGHRSVSWYQQTPGQGLQFLFEYFSETQRNKGNFPGRFSGRQFSNSRSEMNVSTLELGDSALYLCASSPSSGGLNEQFFGPGTRLTVL.